The 15 T cell receptor beta chains below were found in one sample sequenced in a study of CXCR3-negative and CXCR3-positive naive CD8 T cells. In preparing the TRB cDNA libraries, 5' RACE with UMI labels was used. TCRdb processed the 5' RACE reads again and assigns one entry to each CDR3 protein, with no DNA. The data include about 150,000 distinct CDR3 sequences; the top ten clones carry 0.45% to 0.6%. Findings and limits, study-wide: For CXCR3-positive naive cells, TRB CDR3s were more hydrophobic than those of CXCR3-negative naive cells.

The antigens of these receptors remain unknown. Sequenced input: naive CXCR3+ CD8+ T cells from blood. Subset: CD45RO-CCR7+CD27+CD95- naive CD8+ T cells expressing CXCR3 (TNR3+). Receptors originate from a human donor in good health. Some clones in this sample may be carry-over from other donors' samples.

The chain combines TRBV29-1 with TRBJ2-1; TCRdb's assignment of TRBD2 cannot be checked, as there is no DNA. The CDR3 is 16 amino acids. CDR1 is SQVTM and CDR2 is ANQGSEA in the germline V gene. The CDR3 reads CSVEDPRARGFDEQFF.

V usage is TRBV28 and J usage is TRBJ1-2; TCRdb gives TRBD1 as the D gene, but with no DNA this cannot be confirmed. CDR3 length: 13 amino acids. CDR1 MDHEN and CDR2 SYDVKM come from the germline V gene. The CDR3 sequence is CASTRDRTYGYTF.

The V and J genes are TRBV7-3 and TRBJ2-5; lacking DNA, the TRBD2 call made by TCRdb goes unchecked. CDR1 is SGHTA and CDR2 is FQGTGA in the germline V gene. The CDR3 runs 13 residues. The CDR3 sequence is CASRASGGLTQYF.

The chain employs TRBV10-2 and TRBJ1-4. This CDR3 contains 15 residues. Germline CDR1 WSHSY, CDR2 SAAADI. The CDR3 region is CASSGNSATNEKLFF.

CDR3 loop: CASSLGFRSEQYF. The rearrangement links TRBV11-2 to TRBJ2-7. Germline CDR1 is SGHAT and CDR2 is FQNNGV. This CDR3 has 13 amino acids.

CDR3 sequence: CASSYALAGDNEQFF. The V call is TRBV6-2 or TRBV6-3, the J call TRBJ2-1; without DNA, the TCRdb call of TRBD2 cannot be checked. The CDR3 spans 15 residues. Per germline, CDR1 MNHEY and CDR2 SVGEGT.

The chain joins TRBV28 to TRBJ1-2; the TCRdb D gene call, TRBD1, has no DNA to confirm it. Per the germline V gene, CDR1 is MDHEN and CDR2 is SYDVKM. The CDR3 sequence is 14 residues long. The CDR3 reads CAAIDSRGGNGYTF.

The CDR3 loop reads CASSVGSGLYYNEQFF. V gene TRBV9 combines with J gene TRBJ2-1; no DNA is available, so the TRBD2 call from TCRdb remains unchecked. The CDR3 consists of 16 residues. The germline V gene encodes CDR1 SGDLS and CDR2 YYNGEE.

The chain carries TRBV7-9 and TRBJ2-7. Germline loops: CDR1 SEHNR, CDR2 FQNEAQ (reference sequence). The CDR3 runs 13 residues. The chain's CDR3 is CASSHGSYYEQYF. Drawing the rest from reference TRBV7-9 and TRBJ2-7, the complete variable domain is DTGVSQNPRHKITKRGQNVTFRCDPISEHNRLYWYRQTLGQGPEFLTYFQNEAQLEKSRLLSDRFSAERPKGSFSTLEIQRTEQGDSAMYLCASSHGSYYEQYFGPGTRLTVT.

The V and J genes are TRBV7-9 and TRBJ2-1. The CDR3 totals 13 residues. The germline V gene encodes CDR1 SEHNR and CDR2 FQNEAQ (reference sequence). CDR3 amino acids: CASSLDVGNEQFF.

The V call is TRBV9, the J call TRBJ2-1; TCRdb's D call, TRBD2, is unchecked because there is no DNA. CDR1 is SGDLS and CDR2 is YYNGEE in the germline V gene. The CDR3 is made up of 15 amino acids. CDR3 region: CASGPGLAGANEQFF.

This chain connects TRBV5-1 to TRBJ1-2. CDR3 length: 15 amino acids. Germline V gives CDR1 SGHRS, CDR2 YFSETQ. CDR3 region: CASSRGGDDVYGYTF.

The chain is built from TRBV27 and TRBJ2-6. CDR1 is MNHEY and CDR2 is SMNVEV in the germline V gene (reference sequence). This CDR3 spans 17 amino acids. The CDR3 is CASSPADIPSGANVLTF.

V is TRBV5-1 and J is TRBJ2-4; the TRBD1 assignment by TCRdb is unverifiable without DNA. The CDR3 length is 13 residues. CDR1 SGHRS and CDR2 YFSETQ come from the germline V gene. Here the CDR3 reads CASSNDMGSDHCF.

The chain uses TRBV7-9 and TRBJ2-7. The CDR3 sequence is 12 residues long. Looked up from germline, CDR1 is SEHNR and CDR2 is FQNEAQ (reference sequence). This CDR3 is CASSDQYYEQYF. Variable domain in full (rest from reference TRBV7-9 and TRBJ2-7): DTGVSQNPRHKITKRGQNVTFRCDPISEHNRLYWYRQTLGQGPEFLTYFQNEAQLEKSRLLSDRFSAERPKGSFSTLEIQRTEQGDSAMYLCASSDQYYEQYFGPGTRLTVT.